This T cell receptor beta chain was sequenced for a study of T cell repertoires in cytomegalovirus infection (dated 2019 in TCRdb). General notes on the study: Donor HLA type was relevant to the analysis, as public TCR beta signatures indicated carriage of CMV infection together with the matching HLA type.

Points the paper makes about the study in general: Carriers of CMV infection plus the relevant HLA type were discriminated by the cumulative frequency of public TCR beta family members in the study cohort and in an independent approximately 350-donor cohort. The ex vivo response was dominated by HLA-C-restricted CMV-specific TCR beta clonotypes, which also provided the single most frequent clonotype in two of eight donors.

Sequencing was carried out with an Illumina HiSeq 1500. TCRdb reworked the public reads: Q25 trimming with fastp, MiXCR clone assembly, productive beta chains retained. For every CDR3 protein sequence, its rows merge into one entry that carries the most common genes and DNA. This sample is represented by 200,000 to 300,000 distinct CDR3 sequences; roughly 13% of them were singletons. The ten largest make up 7.5% to 10% of the sample. The germline V gene gives CDR1 as SGHTA and CDR2 as FQGNSA. At the junction V is shortened by 7 bases and J by 3 bases, with 22 bases in between. Counted from cysteine to phenylalanine, this CDR3 has 16 amino acids. Of all the DNA, just the CDR3 is kept, 48 bases in frame from base 1. This clonotype was seen at least ten times. Which antigen it targets is not known. No base qualities exist here, and no much larger clone lies one base off it.

Sequencing used PBMCs. Rearrangement joined TRBV7-2 to TRBJ2-7; TRBD1 could be the D gene, as 9 bases match. The receptor was isolated from a human donor in good health (CMV status not recorded). Some clones in this sample may be carry-over from other donors' samples. The sequenced DNA is TGTGCCAGCACCCTTACCGGGGGGGGACAGGGCTACGAGCAGTACTTC. It specifies CASTLTGGGQGYEQYF.